This T cell receptor beta chain was identified during a study of beta chain features in type 1 diabetes. This clone showed up just a few times. What it recognizes is unknown. Overall study findings and caveats: Overrepresentation of cells with high TCR expression could result from cDNA sequencing. Across all four CD4+ subsets, people with type 1 diabetes showed modestly shorter TCRB CDR3s. Researchers reported that naive, central memory and Treg TCRB repertoires appeared more similar in patients than in healthy donors.

Expressed TCRB transcripts were sequenced after all isolated RNA was converted to cDNA. Sequencing used immunoSEQ multiplex PCR; TCRdb keeps in-frame clones, though not all of them. This table has more than 250,000 clones, roughly a quarter appearing once. This TCR came from a woman in her thirties with type 1 diabetes. Source material: naive CD4+ T cells from blood.

The CDR3 region is CASSPDPRGASYGYTF. The CDR3 DNA reads as TGTGCCAGCTCACCAGATCCCAGGGGCGCGAGCTATGGCTACACCTTC. V is TRBV18 and J is TRBJ1-2, with D possibly matching TRBD1 (6 bases). Germline-derived CDR1 and CDR2 are KGHSH and LQKENI. The CDR3 length is 16 residues. The V and J ends lost 2 bases and 4 bases respectively, with 17 bases between them.